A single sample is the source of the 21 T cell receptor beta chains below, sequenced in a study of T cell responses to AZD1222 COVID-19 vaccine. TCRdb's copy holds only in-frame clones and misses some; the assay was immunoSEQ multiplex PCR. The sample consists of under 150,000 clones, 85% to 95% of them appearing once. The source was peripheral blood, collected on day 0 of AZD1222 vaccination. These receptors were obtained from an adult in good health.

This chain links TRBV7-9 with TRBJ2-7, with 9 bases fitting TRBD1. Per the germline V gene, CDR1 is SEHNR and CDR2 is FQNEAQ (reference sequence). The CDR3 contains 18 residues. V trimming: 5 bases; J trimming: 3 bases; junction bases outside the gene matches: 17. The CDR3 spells CASSHSILKGTGSYEQYF. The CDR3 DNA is TGTGCCAGCAGCCACTCGATCCTCAAAGGGACAGGGAGCTACGAGCAGTACTTC.

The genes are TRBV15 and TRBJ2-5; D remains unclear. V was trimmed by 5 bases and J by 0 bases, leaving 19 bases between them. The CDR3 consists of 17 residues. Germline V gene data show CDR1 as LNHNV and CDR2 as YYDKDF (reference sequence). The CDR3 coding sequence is TGTGCCACCAGCGGGCGATCAAGGACGGTGTACCAAGAGACCCAGTACTTC. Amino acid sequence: CATSGRSRTVYQETQYF.

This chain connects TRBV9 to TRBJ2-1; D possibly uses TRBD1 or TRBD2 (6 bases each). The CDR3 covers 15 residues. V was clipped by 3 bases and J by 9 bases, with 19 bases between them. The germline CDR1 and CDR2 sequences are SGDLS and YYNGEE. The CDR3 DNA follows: TGTGCCAGCAGCGCCGGGGACTCGGTGGGGGCTGAGCAGTTCTTC. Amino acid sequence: CASSAGDSVGAEQFF.

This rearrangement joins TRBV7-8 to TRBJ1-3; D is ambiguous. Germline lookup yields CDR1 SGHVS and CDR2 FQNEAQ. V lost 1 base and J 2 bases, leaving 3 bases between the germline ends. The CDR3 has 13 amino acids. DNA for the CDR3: TGTGCCAGCAGCTTAGGGCCTGGAAACACCATATATTTT. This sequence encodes CASSLGPGNTIYF.

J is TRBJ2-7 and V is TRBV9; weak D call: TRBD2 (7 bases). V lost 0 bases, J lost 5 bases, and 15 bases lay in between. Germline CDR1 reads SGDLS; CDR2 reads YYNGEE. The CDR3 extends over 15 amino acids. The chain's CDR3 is CASSVGEGVIHEQYF. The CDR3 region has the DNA TGTGCCAGCAGCGTAGGGGAGGGGGTGATCCACGAGCAGTACTTC.

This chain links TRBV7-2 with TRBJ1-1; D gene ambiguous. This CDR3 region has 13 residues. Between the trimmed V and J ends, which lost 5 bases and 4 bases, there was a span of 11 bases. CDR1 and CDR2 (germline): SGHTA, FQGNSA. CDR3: CASSPTPATEAFF. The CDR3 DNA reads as TGTGCCAGCAGCCCAACTCCTGCCACTGAAGCTTTCTTT.

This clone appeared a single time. For the CDR3, the DNA is TGTGCCAGCAGTTACGGGGGTTACCATGGCTACACCTTC. Protein product: CASSYGGYHGYTF. The chain carries TRBV6-5 and TRBJ1-2; perhaps TRBD1 as D (5 bases). The germline gives CDR1 MNHEY, CDR2 SVGAGI. The CDR3 covers 13 residues. The V and J ends lost 2 bases and 6 bases respectively, with 10 bases between them.

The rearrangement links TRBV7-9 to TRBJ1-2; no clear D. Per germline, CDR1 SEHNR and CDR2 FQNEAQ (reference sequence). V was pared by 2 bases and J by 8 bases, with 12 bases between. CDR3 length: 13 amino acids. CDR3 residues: CASSLSQLGGYTF. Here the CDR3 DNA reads TGTGCCAGCAGCTTAAGTCAGCTCGGCGGCTACACCTTC.

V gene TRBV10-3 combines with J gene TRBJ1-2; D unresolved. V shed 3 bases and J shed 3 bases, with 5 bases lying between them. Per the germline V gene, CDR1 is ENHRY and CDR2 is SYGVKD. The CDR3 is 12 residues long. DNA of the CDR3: TGTGCCATCAGTGACGGGCACTATGGCTACACCTTC. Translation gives CAISDGHYGYTF.

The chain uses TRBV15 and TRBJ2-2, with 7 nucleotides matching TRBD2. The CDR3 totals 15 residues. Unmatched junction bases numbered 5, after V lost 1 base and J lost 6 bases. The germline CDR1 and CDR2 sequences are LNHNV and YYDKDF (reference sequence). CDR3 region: CATSRVRGEAGELFF. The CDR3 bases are TGTGCCACCAGCAGAGTTCGGGGGGAGGCCGGGGAGCTGTTTTTT. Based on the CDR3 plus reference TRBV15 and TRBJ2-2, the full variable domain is DAMVIQNPRYQVTQFGKPVTLSCSQTLNHNVMYWYQQKSSQAPKLLFHYYDKDFNNEADTPDNFQSRRPNTSFCFLDIRSPGLGDTAMYLCATSRVRGEAGELFFGEGSRLTVL.

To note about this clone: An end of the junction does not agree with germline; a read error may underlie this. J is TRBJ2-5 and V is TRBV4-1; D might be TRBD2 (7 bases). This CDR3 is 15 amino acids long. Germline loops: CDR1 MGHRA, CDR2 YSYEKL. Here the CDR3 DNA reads TGCGCCCGCAGCCGGGAAGGGGGGGACGGAGAGACCCAGTACTTC. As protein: CARSREGGDGETQYF.

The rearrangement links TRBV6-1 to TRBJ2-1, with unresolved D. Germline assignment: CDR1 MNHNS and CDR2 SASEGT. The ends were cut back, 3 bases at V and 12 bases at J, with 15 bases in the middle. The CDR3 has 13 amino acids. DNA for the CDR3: TGTGCCAGCAGTGAGGGTCCCCCCAAAGGGCAGTTCTTC. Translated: CASSEGPPKGQFF.

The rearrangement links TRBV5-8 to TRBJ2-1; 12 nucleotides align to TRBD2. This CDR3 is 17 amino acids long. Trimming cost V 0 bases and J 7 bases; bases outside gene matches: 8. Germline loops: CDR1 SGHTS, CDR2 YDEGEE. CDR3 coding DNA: TGTGCCAGCAGCTTGGTACTAGCGGGGGGCCACCTAAATGAGCAGTTCTTC. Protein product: CASSLVLAGGHLNEQFF. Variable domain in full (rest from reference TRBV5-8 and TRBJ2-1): EAGVTQSPTHLIKTRGQQATLRCSPISGHTSVYWYQQALGLGLQFLLWYDEGEERNRGNFPPRFSGRQFPNYSSELNVNALELEDSALYLCASSLVLAGGHLNEQFFGPGTRLTVL.

The CDR3 is CASSLARQADTYEQYF. CDR3 in DNA: TGTGCCAGCAGCTTAGCGAGACAGGCGGATACCTACGAGCAGTACTTC. This chain uses TRBV7-8 with TRBJ2-7; weak D call: TRBD1 (6 bases). Germline values: CDR1 SGHVS, CDR2 FQNEAQ. Between the trimmed V and J ends, which lost 0 bases and 2 bases, there was a span of 14 bases. This CDR3 is built from 16 residues. The full variable domain, with the rest looked up from reference TRBV7-8 and TRBJ2-7, is GAGVSQSPRYKVAKRGQDVALRCDPISGHVSLFWYQQALGQGPEFLTYFQNEAQLDKSGLPSDRFFAERPEGSVSTLKIQRTQQEDSAVYLCASSLARQADTYEQYFGPGTRLTVT.

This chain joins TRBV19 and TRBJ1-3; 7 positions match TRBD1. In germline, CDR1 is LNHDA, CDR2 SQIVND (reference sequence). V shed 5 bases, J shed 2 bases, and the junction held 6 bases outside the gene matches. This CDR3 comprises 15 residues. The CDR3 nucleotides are TGTGCCAGTAGTTTCGACGGGACAGCTGGAAACACCATATATTTT. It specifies CASSFDGTAGNTIYF.

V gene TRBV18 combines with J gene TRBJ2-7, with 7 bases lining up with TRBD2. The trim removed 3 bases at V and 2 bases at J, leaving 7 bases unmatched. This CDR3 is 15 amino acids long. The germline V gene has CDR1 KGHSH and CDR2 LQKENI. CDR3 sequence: CASSPGLAATYEQYF. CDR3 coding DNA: TGTGCCAGCTCACCTGGGCTAGCGGCTACCTACGAGCAGTACTTC.

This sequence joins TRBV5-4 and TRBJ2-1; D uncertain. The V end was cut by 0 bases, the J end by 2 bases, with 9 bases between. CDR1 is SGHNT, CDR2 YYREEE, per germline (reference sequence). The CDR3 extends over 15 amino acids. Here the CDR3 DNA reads TGTGCCAGCAGCTTGGCCGGCAGCCCCTACAATGAGCAGTTCTTC. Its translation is CASSLAGSPYNEQFF.

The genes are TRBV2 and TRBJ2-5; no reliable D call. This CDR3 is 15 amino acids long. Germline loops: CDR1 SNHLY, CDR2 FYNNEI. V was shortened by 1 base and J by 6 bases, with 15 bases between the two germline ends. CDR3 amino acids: CASSEGGGSVQTQYF. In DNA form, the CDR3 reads TGTGCCAGCAGTGAAGGGGGTGGGTCAGTCCAGACCCAGTACTTC.

This CDR3 is CASSLLGQYNEQFF. The CDR3 DNA sequence: TGTGCCAGCAGCTTACTGGGGCAGTACAATGAGCAGTTCTTC. The chain has TRBV11-3 and TRBJ2-1, with D perhaps TRBD1 (5 bases). Trimming stripped 2 bases from V and 4 bases from J, with 9 bases between. The germline V gene has CDR1 SGHNT and CDR2 YENEEA. The CDR3 covers 14 residues. Full variable domain (outside the CDR3, taken from reference TRBV11-3 and TRBJ2-1): EAGVVQSPRYKIIEKKQPVAFWCNPISGHNTLYWYLQNLGQGPELLIRYENEEAVDDSQLPKDRFSAERLKGVDSTLKIQPAELGDSAVYLCASSLLGQYNEQFFGPGTRLTVL.

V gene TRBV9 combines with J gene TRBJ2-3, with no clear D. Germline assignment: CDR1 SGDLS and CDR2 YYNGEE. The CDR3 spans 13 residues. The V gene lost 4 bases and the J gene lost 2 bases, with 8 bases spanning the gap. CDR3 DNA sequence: TGTGCCAGCAGCCCTCGAAACACAGATACGCAGTATTTT. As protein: CASSPRNTDTQYF.

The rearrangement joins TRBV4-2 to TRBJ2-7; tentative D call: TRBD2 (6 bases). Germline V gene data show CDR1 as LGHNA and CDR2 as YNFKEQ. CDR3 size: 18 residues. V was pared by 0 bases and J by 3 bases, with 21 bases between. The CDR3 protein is CASSQDPGGAGRYYEQYF. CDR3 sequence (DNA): TGTGCCAGCAGCCAAGATCCAGGCGGGGCGGGGCGATACTACGAGCAGTACTTC.